The 8 T cell receptor beta chains reported below all come from one sample, sequenced in a study of blood T cell repertoires in COVID-19. Clones were sequenced by immunoSEQ multiplex PCR, and TCRdb holds only the in-frame ones, with some missing. The data show roughly 62,000 clones, 70% to 90% seen once. Sequencing used peripheral blood. Source of these receptors: a man aged 70-80 years with acute or convalescent COVID-19.

The chain links TRBV2 to TRBJ1-4; D is possibly TRBD1 (6 bases). Trimming shortened V by 11 bases and J by 4 bases, and 14 bases separated the two germline ends. Germline values: CDR1 SNHLY, CDR2 FYNNEI. The CDR3 contains 13 residues. CDR3: CASLRDINEKLFF. The CDR3 DNA reads TGTGCCTCCCTGAGGGACATTAATGAAAAACTGTTTTTT.

The J gene is TRBJ1-5, the V gene TRBV28; 9 nucleotides align to TRBD1. The CDR3 has 14 amino acids. The trim removed 8 bases at V and 10 bases at J, leaving 12 bases unmatched. Per germline, CDR1 MDHEN and CDR2 SYDVKM. CDR3 bases: TGTGCCAGCTCCCCCGGGACAGGGTACTATCCCCAGCATTTT. Protein: CASSPGTGYYPQHF.

The rearrangement uses TRBV28 and TRBJ2-1, with a possible D match to TRBD1 (5 bases). This CDR3 spans 15 amino acids. Germline assignment: CDR1 MDHEN and CDR2 SYDVKM. The V end was cut by 3 bases, the J end by 2 bases, with 11 bases between. DNA of the CDR3: TGTGCCAGCAGTTTGATACAGGCTACCTACAATGAGCAGTTCTTC. Translated, it gives CASSLIQATYNEQFF.

The rearrangement joins TRBV5-4 to TRBJ2-7; 10 bases map to TRBD2. V was clipped by 0 bases and J by 1 base; unmatched bases: 7. CDR1 is SGHNT and CDR2 is YYREEE in the germline V gene (reference sequence). This CDR3 is 17 amino acids long. CDR3 sequence (DNA): TGTGCCAGCAGCTTGGTTGCTGGTAGCGGGAGGTCCTACGAGCAGTACTTC. Translated, it gives CASSLVAGSGRSYEQYF.

The chain has TRBV28 and TRBJ2-3; 9 bases align to TRBD2. In germline, CDR1 is MDHEN, CDR2 SYDVKM. The CDR3 has 14 amino acids. V lost 6 bases, J lost 2 bases, and 3 bases stayed unmatched. CDR3 residues: CASRRGGATDTQYF. The DNA for the CDR3 is TGTGCCAGCAGACGCGGGGGGGCCACAGATACGCAGTATTTT.

The chain couples TRBV7-3 to TRBJ2-2, with a weak D call TRBD2 (7 bases). The V end lost 5 bases, the J end lost 7 bases, and 14 bases lay between the germline ends. The CDR3 is 14 amino acids. Germline V gene data show CDR1 as SGHTA and CDR2 as FQGTGA. This CDR3 is CASSLAEGGGELFF. The CDR3 DNA follows: TGTGCCAGCAGCCTAGCGGAGGGGGGCGGGGAGCTGTTTTTT.

The chain combines TRBV5-1 with TRBJ2-5; 7 bases fit TRBD2. V dropped 5 bases and J dropped 0; count of bases not matched to a gene: 1. The length of the CDR3 is 13 residues. From germline, CDR1 is SGHRS and CDR2 YFSETQ. The CDR3 loop is CASRGGDQETQYF. In DNA form, the CDR3 reads TGCGCCAGCAGGGGGGGGGACCAAGAGACCCAGTACTTC.

The V gene is TRBV11-2, the J gene TRBJ2-5; 12 nucleotides line up with TRBD2. V lost 1 base and J lost 13; bases outside the gene matches: 10. The CDR3 sequence is 15 residues long. CDR1 and CDR2 from the germline V gene are SGHAT and FQNNGV. The CDR3 spells CASSLGGGLAGTGYF. The CDR3 DNA sequence: TGTGCCAGCAGCTTAGGAGGTGGACTAGCGGGAACGGGGTACTTC.